A single sample is the source of the 20 T cell receptor beta chains below, sequenced in a study of spatial heterogeneity in lung cancer (dated by TCRdb to between 2019 and 2020). The time point label, as the study defines it: blood at routine non-recurrence follow-up after resection. The method behind the library was 5' RACE. Sequencing was carried out with a NextSeq 500. TCRdb's own reprocessing of the public reads used fastp at Q25 and MiXCR and kept productive beta chains. Identical CDR3 protein sequences are pooled into one entry, listed with their most common genes and DNA. This sample comprises 2,000 to 2,500 distinct CDR3 sequences, around 58% of them detected only once. The top ten clones comprise about 10% of the sample. This specimen was PBMCs, taken at follow-up. Source of these receptors: a female donor with early-stage non-small cell lung cancer.

About this clonotype: This beta chain is a stray sequence in a library constructed for alpha chains; its clone size is not meaningful. The J gene is TRBJ2-6, the V gene TRBV5-4; TRBD1 matches at 8 bases. CDR1 is SGHNT, CDR2 YYREEE, per germline (reference sequence). J was trimmed by 7 bases and V by 6 bases; bases with no gene match: 9. The length of the CDR3 is 15 residues. The CDR3 region has the DNA TGTGCCAGCATGCCGGGACAGGCGGACGCCAACGTCCTGACTTTC. Encoded protein: CASMPGQADANVLTF.

This clonotype was seen a single time. For a library built for alpha chains, this beta chain is a stray read; little rests on its size. The chain recombines TRBV7-9 with TRBJ2-7; D is perhaps TRBD2 (5 bases). Trimming removed 2 bases at V and 2 bases at J, with 7 bases between. Germline loops: CDR1 SEHNR, CDR2 FQNEAQ (reference sequence). CDR3 length equals 13 residues. CDR3 protein: CASSLTRTYEQYF. Here the CDR3 DNA reads TGTGCCAGCAGCTTAACTAGGACCTACGAGCAGTACTTC.

A note on this clonotype: This beta chain was picked up by a library intended for alpha chains and is off target, so its count carries little meaning. This chain joins TRBV18 and TRBJ2-7, with 9 nucleotides matching TRBD1. V shed 2 bases, J shed 2 bases, and the junction held 4 bases outside the gene matches. The CDR3 contains 15 residues. Germline CDR1 and CDR2: KGHSH and LQKENI. CDR3 region: CASSPGTGFAYEQYV. CDR3 sequence (DNA): TGTGCCAGCTCACCAGGGACAGGGTTTGCCTACGAGCAGTACGTC.

This clonotype was counted a single time. In a library made to pick up alpha chains, this beta chain is a stray read with a size that means little. The chain links TRBV5-1 to TRBJ2-7; D is uncertain. CDR1 SGHRS and CDR2 YFSETQ come from the germline V gene. This CDR3 region has 14 residues. Trimming took off 7 bases at V and 4 bases at J, with 18 bases between the two ends. The CDR3 region is CASAPFPGSYEQYF. DNA of the CDR3: TGCGCCAGCGCCCCCTTTCCAGGTTCGTACGAGCAGTACTTC.

A word on this clonotype: Being off target in a library aimed at alpha chains, this beta chain has a size of little meaning. The chain carries TRBV12-3 or TRBV12-4 and TRBJ2-7; possibly TRBD1 for D (5 bases). V lost 3 bases to trimming and J lost 8 bases, with 11 bases between them. CDR3 length: 12 amino acids. DNA of the CDR3: TGTGCCAGCAGTTTCGCCAGGGCCAAGCAGTACGTC. Amino acid sequence: CASSFARAKQYV.

Comment on this clonotype: This beta chain turned up in a library designed for alpha chains; as an off-target read, its abundance says little. The chain joins TRBV7-9 to TRBJ2-3; 13 bases are a match to TRBD2. Per the germline V gene, CDR1 is SEHNR and CDR2 is FQNEAQ (reference sequence). The junction had 5 bases not matched to a gene; V was cut back by 5 bases and J by 6 bases. The CDR3 length is 15 residues. CDR3 amino acids: CASSPGLAGSDTQYF. The CDR3 DNA reads TGTGCCAGCAGCCCGGGACTAGCGGGGTCGGATACGCAGTATTTT. The entire variable domain, with the rest obtained from reference TRBV7-9 and TRBJ2-3, is as follows: DTGVSQNPRHKITKRGQNVTFRCDPISEHNRLYWYRQTLGQGPEFLTYFQNEAQLEKSRLLSDRFSAERPKGSFSTLEIQRTEQGDSAMYLCASSPGLAGSDTQYFGPGTRLTVL.

This clonotype was detected once. This beta chain is off target for a library built for alpha chains, so its abundance means little. The J gene is TRBJ2-7, the V gene TRBV5-6; no firm D call. The V gene lost 1 base and the J gene lost 1 base, with 6 bases spanning the gap. The CDR3 length is 13 residues. Per the germline V gene, CDR1 is SGHDT and CDR2 is YYEEEE. This CDR3 reads CASSLKESYEQYF. CDR3 nucleotide sequence: TGTGCCAGCAGCTTGAAGGAATCCTACGAGCAGTACTTC.

With regard to this clonotype: In a library made to pick up alpha chains, this beta chain is a stray read with a size that means little. The chain recombines TRBV3-1 with TRBJ2-1; D uncertain. V was clipped by 1 base and J by 12 bases, with 10 bases between them. The CDR3 loop spans 12 amino acids. Germline CDR1 and CDR2: LGHDT and YNNKEL (reference sequence). Written as DNA, the CDR3 is TGTGCCAGCAGCCAAGGTCTGAGTGGGCAGTTCTTC. Translated, it gives CASSQGLSGQFF.

As concerns this clonotype: This beta chain appears as a stray read in a library generated for alpha chains; its size is not informative. The chain carries TRBV10-2 and TRBJ2-1; D gene ambiguous. There are 15 residues in the CDR3. The germline gives CDR1 WSHSY, CDR2 SAAADI. The V gene lost 3 bases and the J gene lost 2 bases, with 11 bases spanning the gap. CDR3 residues: CASSDTPGPYNEQFF. CDR3 DNA: TGCGCCAGCAGTGATACCCCCGGGCCCTACAATGAGCAGTTCTTC.

Of note for this clonotype: This beta chain is a stray sequence in a library constructed for alpha chains; its clone size is not meaningful. The chain has TRBV7-3 and TRBJ2-7; the D gene is possibly TRBD1 (5 bases). This CDR3 contains 13 residues. CDR1 SGHTA and CDR2 FQGTGA come from the germline V gene. V shed 4 bases and J shed 3 bases, with 10 bases lying between them. As DNA, the CDR3 is TGTGCCAGCAGCTCCAATCAGGGCTACGAGCAGTACTTC. Protein sequence: CASSSNQGYEQYF.

As regards this clonotype: This beta chain turned up in a library designed for alpha chains; as an off-target read, its abundance says little. The chain links TRBV12-3 or TRBV12-4 to TRBJ2-2; D is ambiguous. The CDR3 runs 15 residues. V lost 8 bases and J 2 bases, leaving 15 bases between the germline ends. CDR3 DNA: TGTGCCAGCGCTTTGTATTCGGAAAACACCGGGGAGCTGTTTTTT. Translation gives CASALYSENTGELFF.

Regarding this clonotype: The size of this beta chain means little, since it is a stray read in a library made for alpha chains. CDR3 nucleotide sequence: TGTGCCAGCAGCTTACAGCGGGAGTATGGCTACACCTTC. Residues: CASSLQREYGYTF. This chain links TRBV6-6 with TRBJ1-2; D is unclear. CDR1 and CDR2 from the germline V gene are MNHNY and SVGAGI (reference sequence). The V and J ends lost 6 bases and 5 bases respectively, with 13 bases between them. The CDR3 runs to 13 residues.

Remarks on this clonotype: The library was prepared for alpha chains; this beta chain is a stray read, so its frequency means little. V and J are TRBV7-9 and TRBJ2-1; D is possibly TRBD2 (5 bases). Trimming stripped 6 bases from V and 2 bases from J, with 8 bases between. This CDR3 spans 13 amino acids. CDR1 and CDR2 (germline): SEHNR, FQNEAQ (reference sequence). The CDR3 DNA is TGTGCCAGCAGTGCCGGGGCCTACAATGAGCAGTTCTTC. It translates to CASSAGAYNEQFF.

As for this clonotype: This beta chain lies outside the target of a library built for alpha chains; its clone size means little. V is TRBV20-1 and J is TRBJ2-7; tentatively, D is TRBD1 (6 bases). Trimming left V 3 bases short and J 2 bases short, with 14 bases between. This CDR3 contains 14 residues. Germline lookup yields CDR1 DFQATT and CDR2 SNEGSKA (reference sequence). CDR3 in amino acids: CSARGARFPYEQYV. For the CDR3, the DNA is TGCAGTGCTAGGGGGGCCCGGTTCCCCTACGAGCAGTACGTC.

About this clonotype: This beta chain came through as a stray read in a library set up for alpha chains, and its size says little. The chain employs TRBV5-4 and TRBJ2-5; TRBD1 is a possible D gene (5 bases). V lost 3 bases and J lost 1, with 10 bases in between. Germline loops: CDR1 SGHNT, CDR2 YYREEE (reference sequence). The CDR3 runs 14 residues. The DNA for the CDR3 is TGTGCCAGCAGCTCCCAGGGTCTCCAAGAGACCCAGTACTTC. Translation gives CASSSQGLQETQYF.

To note about this clonotype: Since the library was made to target alpha chains, this beta chain is a stray read and its abundance is not meaningful. V usage is TRBV20-1 and J usage is TRBJ2-5, with D perhaps matching TRBD1 (6 bases). Germline CDR1 DFQATT, CDR2 SNEGSKA (reference sequence). V was shortened by 7 bases and J by 4 bases, with 13 bases between the two germline ends. The CDR3 sequence is 12 residues long. The DNA of the CDR3 is TGCAGTGTCCGACAGGCGGCAGAGACCCAGTACTTC. Translating it yields CSVRQAAETQYF.

This clonotype was seen only a few times. In a library made to pick up alpha chains, this beta chain is a stray read with a size that means little. The V call is TRBV7-9, the J call TRBJ2-7; a possible D gene is TRBD1 (6 bases). The CDR3 sequence is 13 residues long. V lost 6 bases to trimming and J lost 7 bases, with 16 bases between them. Germline V CDR1 and CDR2: SEHNR, FQNEAQ (reference sequence). The CDR3 loop reads CASRANRVEEQYF. CDR3 nucleotide sequence: TGTGCCAGCAGGGCTAACAGGGTTGAGGAGCAGTACTTC.

This clonotype was counted between two and nine times. Being off target in a library aimed at alpha chains, this beta chain has a size of little meaning. V and J are TRBV12-3 or TRBV12-4 and TRBJ2-1; D unclear. Trimming left V 1 base short and J 0 bases short, with 10 bases between. The CDR3 has 16 amino acids. As DNA, the CDR3 is TGTGCCAGCAGTTTAGGCTCCAGTAGCTCCTACAATGAGCAGTTCTTC. Translation: CASSLGSSSSYNEQFF.

Turning to this clonotype: This beta chain is off target for a library built for alpha chains, so its abundance means little. The chain recombines TRBV4-1 with TRBJ2-2; tentative D call: TRBD1 (6 bases). The V gene lost 2 bases and the J gene lost 8 bases, with 15 bases spanning the gap. This CDR3 spans 15 amino acids. Germline V gene lookup returns CDR1 MGHRA and CDR2 YSYEKL. The CDR3, as DNA: TGCGCCAGCAGCCAACTGGGACAATCGCGGGGGGAGCTGTTTTTT. Translated, it gives CASSQLGQSRGELFF.

Worth noting for this clonotype: Since the library was made to target alpha chains, this beta chain is a stray read and its abundance is not meaningful. The J gene is TRBJ2-1, the V gene TRBV11-2; D gene unclear. This CDR3 spans 14 amino acids. Germline CDR1 is SGHAT and CDR2 is FQNNGV. Trimming shortened V by 0 bases and J by 7 bases, and 10 bases separated the two germline ends. The CDR3 bases are TGTGCCAGCAGCTTAGATTCCGGTCGTAATGAGCAGTTCTTC. Translated, it gives CASSLDSGRNEQFF.